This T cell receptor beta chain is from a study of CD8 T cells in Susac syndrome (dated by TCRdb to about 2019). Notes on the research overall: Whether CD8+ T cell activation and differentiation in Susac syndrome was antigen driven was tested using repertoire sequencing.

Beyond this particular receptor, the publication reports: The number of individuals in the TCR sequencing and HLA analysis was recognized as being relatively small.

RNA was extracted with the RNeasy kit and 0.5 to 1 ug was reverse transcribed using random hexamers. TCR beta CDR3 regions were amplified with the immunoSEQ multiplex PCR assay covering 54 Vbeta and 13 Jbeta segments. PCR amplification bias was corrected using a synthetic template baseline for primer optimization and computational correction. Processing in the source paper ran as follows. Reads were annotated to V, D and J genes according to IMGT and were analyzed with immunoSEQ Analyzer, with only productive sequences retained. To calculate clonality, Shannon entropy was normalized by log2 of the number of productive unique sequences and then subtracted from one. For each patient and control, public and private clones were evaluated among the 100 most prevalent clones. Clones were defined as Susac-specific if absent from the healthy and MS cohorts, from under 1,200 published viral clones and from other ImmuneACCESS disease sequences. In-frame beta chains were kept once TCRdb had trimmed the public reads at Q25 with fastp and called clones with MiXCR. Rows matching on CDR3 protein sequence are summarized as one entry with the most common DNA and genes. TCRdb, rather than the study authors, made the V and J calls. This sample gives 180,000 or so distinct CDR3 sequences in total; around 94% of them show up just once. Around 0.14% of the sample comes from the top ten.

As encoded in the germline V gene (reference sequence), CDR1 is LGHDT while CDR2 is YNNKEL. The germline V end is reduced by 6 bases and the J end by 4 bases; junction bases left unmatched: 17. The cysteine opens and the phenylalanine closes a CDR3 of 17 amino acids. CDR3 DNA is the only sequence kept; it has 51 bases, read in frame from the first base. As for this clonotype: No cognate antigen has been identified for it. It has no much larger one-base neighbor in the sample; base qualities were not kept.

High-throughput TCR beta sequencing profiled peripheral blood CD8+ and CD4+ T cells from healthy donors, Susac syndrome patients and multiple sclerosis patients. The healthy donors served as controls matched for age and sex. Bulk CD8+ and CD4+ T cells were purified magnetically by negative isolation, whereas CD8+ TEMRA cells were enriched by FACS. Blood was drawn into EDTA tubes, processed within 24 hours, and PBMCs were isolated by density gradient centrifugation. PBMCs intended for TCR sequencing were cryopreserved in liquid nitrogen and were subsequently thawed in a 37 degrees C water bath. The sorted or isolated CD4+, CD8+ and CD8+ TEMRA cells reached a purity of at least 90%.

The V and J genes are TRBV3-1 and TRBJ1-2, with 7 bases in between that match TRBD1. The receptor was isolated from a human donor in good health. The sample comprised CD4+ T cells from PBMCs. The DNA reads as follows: TGTGCCAGCAGAAATGGGGGTGGGACAGCGTCAGTCTATGGCTACACCTTC. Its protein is CASRNGGGTASVYGYTF.